The 26 T cell receptor beta chains listed next were all sequenced from one sample in a study of T cells in Graves' hyperthyroidism and ophthalmopathy. Regions amplified from RNA transcripts were the TCR beta CDR3 regions. A set of HTBI primers served as the primers for a first-round RT-PCR of the TCR CDR3. TCRdb independently ran MiXCR on the multiplex PCR reads; one entry per CDR3 protein. Of 400,000 or so distinct CDR3 sequences listed, about 14% were seen once; the top ten hold roughly a fifth. Sequencing was carried out using blood. The source is a woman aged 30 to 39 with Graves' ophthalmopathy.

The J gene is TRBJ1-6, the V gene TRBV20-1; possible D gene TRBD1, 5 bases. CDR3 length: 14 residues. Trimming removed 6 bases at V and 9 bases at J, with 18 bases between. Germline CDR1 DFQATT, CDR2 SNEGSKA (reference sequence). This chain's CDR3 is CSARGAAASSPLHF. CDR3 nucleotide sequence: TGCAGTGCCCGAGGGGCGGCAGCTAGTTCACCCCTCCACTTT.

This clonotype was recorded at least ten times. The chain carries TRBV5-4 and TRBJ2-3; unclear D gene. V lost 3 bases and J 8 bases, leaving 10 bases between the germline ends. This CDR3 region has 12 residues. Germline V gene data show CDR1 as SGHNT and CDR2 as YYREEE (reference sequence). The DNA of the CDR3 is TGTGCCAGCAGCTCAACACTCTCTACGCAGTATTTT. Translated: CASSSTLSTQYF. The entire variable domain, with the rest obtained from reference TRBV5-4 and TRBJ2-3, is as follows: ETGVTQSPTHLIKTRGQQVTLRCSSQSGHNTVSWYQQALGQGPQFIFQYYREEENGRGNFPPRFSGLQFPNYSSELNVNALELDDSALYLCASSSTLSTQYFGPGTRLTVL.

This clonotype was seen more than once but under ten times. The gene calls are TRBV28 and TRBJ1-6, with D uncertain. V was clipped by 5 bases and J by 9 bases, with 20 bases between them. Germline loops: CDR1 MDHEN, CDR2 SYDVKM. The CDR3 sequence is 16 residues long. The chain's CDR3 is CASSTTPRTSISPLHF. The CDR3 coding sequence is TGTGCCAGCAGTACCACTCCCCGGACGTCAATTTCACCCCTCCACTTT.

This clonotype has at least ten counts. The rearrangement uses TRBV12-3 or TRBV12-4 and TRBJ2-1; no firm D call. With 2 bases removed from V and 9 bases from J, the gap between germline ends came to 8 bases. The CDR3 has 12 amino acids. The DNA of the CDR3 is TGTGCCAGCAGTTTATGGTTGCGTGAGCAGTTCTTC. This codes for CASSLWLREQFF.

This clonotype was observed at least ten times. CDR3 DNA: TGTGCCAGCAGTTTATGGTCGGGACAGGGTAGCAATGAGCAGTTCTTC. It encodes CASSLWSGQGSNEQFF. The chain links TRBV28 to TRBJ2-1; 9 bases match TRBD1. With 0 bases clipped from V and 6 bases from J, the junction kept 6 bases outside the gene matches. Germline CDR1 MDHEN, CDR2 SYDVKM. CDR3 length: 16 residues.

In this sample, this clonotype turned up many times. The V gene is TRBV28, the J gene TRBJ2-7, with no clear D. CDR3 length equals 15 residues. From germline, CDR1 is MDHEN and CDR2 SYDVKM. Trimming stripped 7 bases from V and 2 bases from J, with 18 bases between. For the CDR3, the DNA is TGTGCCAGCACCTCTTTTTATGCTGTACCCTACGAGCAGTACTTC. Its translation is CASTSFYAVPYEQYF.

This clonotype was seen ten or more times. The chain employs TRBV30 and TRBJ1-3; 9 positions match TRBD1. CDR3 length: 15 residues. Germline V gene lookup returns CDR1 GTSNPN and CDR2 SVGIG (reference sequence). The ends lost 2 bases at V and 4 bases at J; junction bases unmatched: 6. CDR3: CAWSQSGTGGNTIYF. CDR3 DNA: TGTGCCTGGAGTCAGTCCGGGACAGGGGGAAACACCATATATTTT.

This clonotype was seen many times. The chain is built from TRBV11-2 and TRBJ2-2, with TRBD1 matching 10 bases. With V trimmed by 5 bases and J by 5 bases, 8 bases remained unmatched. The V gene's germline CDR1 is SGHAT and CDR2 FQNNGV. The CDR3 contains 16 residues. CDR3: CASSRKGQGLTGELFF. The CDR3 DNA reads as TGTGCCAGCAGCCGAAAGGGACAGGGGTTAACCGGGGAGCTGTTTTTT.

In this sample, this clonotype turned up many times. The rearrangement uses TRBV5-6 and TRBJ1-2; 9 bases are shared with TRBD1. V lost 4 bases and J lost 5; bases outside the gene matches: 6. The CDR3 length is 14 residues. Germline CDR1 SGHDT, CDR2 YYEEEE. CDR3 amino acids: CASSLGTGTYGYTF. In nucleotides, the CDR3 is TGTGCCAGCAGCCTTGGGACAGGGACATATGGCTACACCTTC.

This clonotype was counted ten times or more. The genes are TRBV30 and TRBJ2-7; TRBD1 aligns across 8 bases. The trim removed 0 bases at V and 7 bases at J, leaving 14 bases unmatched. The CDR3 sequence is 16 residues long. Germline V gene sequence: CDR1 GTSNPN, CDR2 SVGIG (reference sequence). CDR3 DNA: TGTGCCTGGAGTGTGGGGTTCAGGGGACAGGTGCCGGAGCAGTACTTC. Its protein is CAWSVGFRGQVPEQYF.

This clonotype has at least ten counts. The CDR3 sequence is CASSPGTPNEAFF. In nucleotides, the CDR3 is TGTGCCAGCAGTCCAGGGACACCCAATGAAGCTTTCTTT. This chain joins TRBV12-3 or TRBV12-4 and TRBJ1-1, with TRBD1 as a possible D gene (6 bases). The CDR3 runs 13 residues. Trimming stripped 5 bases from V and 7 bases from J, with 14 bases between.

Concerning this clonotype: Since no conserved phenylalanine or tryptophan closes the CDR3, a read error is the likely cause. The J gene is TRBJ2-4, the V gene TRBV28; D tentatively reads TRBD1 or TRBD2 (6 bases each). CDR3 length: 16 residues. Germline values: CDR1 MDHEN, CDR2 SYDVKM. Deletions cut 3 bases from V and 1 base from J, with 13 bases between. This chain's CDR3 is CASSFSGAVAKNIQYL. CDR3 nucleotide sequence: TGTGCCAGCAGTTTTTCGGGGGCAGTGGCCAAAAACATTCAGTACCTC.

Of note for this clonotype: One junction end does not reproduce the germline sequence, and a read error may be involved. The chain recombines TRBV6-2 or TRBV6-3 with TRBJ1-6, with a weak D call TRBD1 (6 bases). In germline, CDR1 is MNHEY, CDR2 SVGEGT. The CDR3 runs to 15 residues. The CDR3 here is CASSPLGGPNSPPHF. The DNA for the CDR3 is TGTGCCAGCAGCCCGCTCGGGGGGCCTAATTCACCCCCCCACTTT.

In this sample, this clonotype turned up many times. V is TRBV28 and J is TRBJ1-6, with unresolved D. There are 16 residues in the CDR3. Germline V gene data show CDR1 as MDHEN and CDR2 as SYDVKM. Between the trimmed V and J ends, which lost 2 bases and 0 bases, there was a span of 8 bases. This CDR3 is CASSLILTSYNSPLHF. The DNA for the CDR3 is TGTGCCAGCAGTTTAATCCTCACCTCCTATAATTCACCCCTCCACTTT.

The gene calls are TRBV28 and TRBJ1-1; 9 bases align to TRBD1. From germline, CDR1 is MDHEN and CDR2 SYDVKM. The trim removed 2 bases at V and 0 bases at J, leaving 7 bases unmatched. The CDR3 is 17 amino acids. CDR3 sequence: CASSLEQGAGMNTEAFF. The CDR3, as DNA: TGTGCCAGCAGTTTAGAACAGGGGGCCGGAATGAACACTGAAGCTTTCTTT.

The rearrangement joins TRBV19 to TRBJ2-5, with 14 bases lining up with TRBD2. The length of the CDR3 is 18 residues. V lost 5 bases to trimming and J lost 5 bases; unmatched junction nucleotides: 13. Germline V gene sequence: CDR1 LNHDA, CDR2 SQIVND (reference sequence). This chain's CDR3 is CASSLHGLAGGLGETQYF. In DNA form, the CDR3 reads TGTGCCAGTAGTCTCCATGGACTAGCGGGGGGTCTCGGGGAGACCCAGTACTTC.

This clonotype has just a few counts. The chain uses TRBV12-5 and TRBJ2-6; no reliable D call. Germline assignment: CDR1 LGHNT and CDR2 FRNRAP. V was shortened by 7 bases and J by 0 bases, with 4 bases between the two germline ends. The CDR3 extends over 13 amino acids. CDR3 DNA: TGTGCTAGTGATCTCTCTGGGGCCAACGTCCTGACTTTC. This codes for CASDLSGANVLTF.

The table lists this clonotype with many counts. A read error may explain this, as a much larger clone is one base away. The CDR3 region is CASSQGGVNTEALF. The CDR3 region has the DNA TGTGCCAGCAGCCAAGGAGGGGTTAACACTGAAGCTCTCTTT. V usage is TRBV3-1 and J usage is TRBJ1-1; D perhaps matches TRBD1 (5 bases). Germline CDR1 reads LGHDT; CDR2 reads YNNKEL (reference sequence). There are 14 residues in the CDR3.

This sequence joins TRBV2 and TRBJ1-1, with D possibly being TRBD1 (5 bases). Germline V lookup: CDR1 SNHLY, CDR2 FYNNEI. This CDR3 is built from 12 residues. With 7 bases removed from V and 7 bases from J, the gap between germline ends came to 13 bases. The CDR3 DNA sequence: TGTGCCAGCATCCGGGGGGGGGTTGAAGCTTTCTTT. Residues: CASIRGGVEAFF.

Many counts were recorded for this clonotype. The V gene is TRBV5-4, the J gene TRBJ2-5, with D perhaps TRBD1 (6 bases). V lost 5 bases and J 2 bases, leaving 16 bases between the germline ends. The CDR3 is 15 amino acids. Germline V gives CDR1 SGHNT, CDR2 YYREEE (reference sequence). The CDR3 region has the DNA TGTGCCAGCAGTCAGACCCCGACAGGTCAAGAGACCCAGTACTTC. Protein sequence: CASSQTPTGQETQYF.

In this sample, this clonotype turned up many times. This chain links TRBV28 with TRBJ1-1, with 8 bases lining up with TRBD1. CDR1 and CDR2 from the germline V gene are MDHEN and SYDVKM. This CDR3 is built from 15 residues. The CDR3 DNA reads TGTACTACTTCGGGAGACAGGGGCTGGTACACTGAAGCTTTCTTT. Its translation: CTTSGDRGWYTEAFF.

This clonotype was recorded many times. The V and J genes are TRBV15 and TRBJ1-1; D perhaps matches TRBD1 (5 bases). Germline lookup yields CDR1 LNHNV and CDR2 YYDKDF (reference sequence). The CDR3 length is 14 residues. V was shortened by 0 bases and J by 8 bases, with 13 bases between the two germline ends. The CDR3 coding sequence is TGTGCCACCAGCAGAGATATACAGGTTCTGGAAGCTTTCTTT. Residues: CATSRDIQVLEAFF.

There are many counts of this clonotype. This chain connects TRBV12-3 or TRBV12-4 to TRBJ1-1; tentative D call: TRBD1 (5 bases). The CDR3 loop spans 12 amino acids. With 7 bases removed from V and 4 bases from J, the gap between germline ends came to 10 bases. CDR3 residues: CASTLGVTEAFF. The CDR3 nucleotides are TGTGCCAGCACCCTGGGGGTCACTGAAGCTTTCTTT.

This clonotype was seen at least ten times. This rearrangement joins TRBV6-1 to TRBJ2-7, with D possibly TRBD1 on 6 matching bases. V was clipped by 6 bases and J by 1 base, with 16 bases between them. Germline values: CDR1 MNHNS, CDR2 SASEGT. The CDR3 runs 15 residues. CDR3 amino acids: CASRLGVDRSYEQYF. The CDR3 coding sequence is TGTGCCAGCAGGCTAGGTGTGGACAGATCCTACGAGCAGTACTTC.

The chain employs TRBV10-3 and TRBJ1-2; 10 nucleotides agree with TRBD1. Per germline, CDR1 ENHRY and CDR2 SYGVKD. V trimming: 3 bases; J trimming: 4 bases; junction bases outside the gene matches: 5. The CDR3 covers 15 residues. CDR3 sequence reads: CAISDRTGGSYGYTF. The CDR3 bases are TGTGCCATCAGTGACAGGACAGGGGGATCCTATGGCTACACCTTC.

This clonotype appeared many times. The V gene is TRBV2, the J gene TRBJ2-7, with D tentatively TRBD1 or TRBD2 (5 bases each). Between the trimmed V and J ends, which lost 8 bases and 3 bases, there was a span of 14 bases. CDR1 is SNHLY and CDR2 is FYNNEI in the germline V gene. This CDR3 is built from 13 residues. The CDR3 DNA reads as TGTGCCAGCGGGGGACGGCCGAACTACGAGCAGTACTTC. This codes for CASGGRPNYEQYF.